Each of the 2 T cell receptor beta chains below was sequenced from the same sample in a study of shared clonotypes between healthy human individuals. TCRdb keeps only in-frame clones here, not all; method: immunoSEQ multiplex PCR. The sample includes about 870,000 clones, around 93% seen only once; the top ten take around 24%. Positively selected for CCR7, the CD45RO-negative cells used as naive CD8 cells excluded terminally differentiated effector memory CD45RA+ cells. The sample consisted of naive CD8+ T cells sorted from blood. These receptors were obtained from a man under 40 in good health.

The chain joins TRBV6-5 to TRBJ1-2; D is unresolved. The germline V gene has CDR1 MNHEY and CDR2 SVGAGI. The CDR3 has 16 residues. V gave up 0 bases and J gave up 8 bases, with 19 bases separating them. This chain's CDR3 is CASSYSTGRPTGGYTF. The CDR3 DNA reads TGTGCCAGCAGTTACTCGACTGGCAGGCCCACGGGAGGCTACACCTTC.

The CDR3 region is CASSLHTRTPYNEQFF. CDR3 DNA sequence: TGTGCCAGCAGCTTACATACTAGGACCCCCTACAATGAGCAGTTCTTC. The V gene is TRBV7-8, the J gene TRBJ2-1, with a tentative D call TRBD2 (5 bases). V lost 2 bases and J lost 2, with 13 bases in between. The CDR3 has 16 amino acids. Germline CDR1 SGHVS, CDR2 FQNEAQ.